This passage covers 2 T cell receptor beta chains from one sample sequenced in a study of CXCR3-negative and CXCR3-positive naive CD8 T cells. All TRB cDNA libraries came from 5' RACE performed with UMI labels. No DNA is given; TCRdb re-called the 5' RACE reads and lists each CDR3 protein once. This sample contains fewer than 95,000 distinct CDR3 sequences. Source material: naive CXCR3- CD8+ T cells from blood. Subset noted: CD45RO-CCR7+CD27+CD95- naive CD8+ T cells lacking CXCR3 (TNR3-). These receptor sequences come from a human donor in good health. Some clones in this sample may be carry-over from other donors' samples.

This chain uses TRBV20-1 with TRBJ1-1; the D gene TCRdb calls, TRBD1, cannot be checked with no DNA. This CDR3 contains 13 residues. The germline CDR1 and CDR2 sequences are DFQATT and SNEGSKA (reference sequence). The CDR3 here is CSARAGTHTEAFF.

CDR3 in amino acids: CASSYCWIYGYTF. V is TRBV6-6 and J is TRBJ1-2. From germline, CDR1 is MNHNY and CDR2 SVGAGI (reference sequence). The CDR3 is 13 residues long.